The 23 T cell receptor beta chains reported below all come from one sample, sequenced in a study of TIL therapy for anti-PD-1-resistant metastatic lung cancer. The time point here: pre-treatment sample, taken before nivolumab and TIL therapy. Tumor tissue came from excised metastases, mostly pleural nodules or supraclavicular lymph nodes. Sequencing used immunoSEQ v3. TCRdb's table, derived via immunoSEQ multiplex PCR, lists solely in-frame clones and lacks some. Seen here are around 5,000 clones, almost 65% observed once, and the top ten hold around a tenth. Specimen: tumor tissue, collected at baseline. The source is a man in his 70s with non-small cell lung cancer.

V usage is TRBV6-6 and J usage is TRBJ1-3; a weak D match, TRBD1 (6 bases). Germline V gene sequence: CDR1 MNHNY, CDR2 SVGAGI (reference sequence). This CDR3 region has 16 residues. V was shortened by 4 bases and J by 0 bases, with 13 bases between the two germline ends. CDR3 nucleotide sequence: TGTGCCAGCAGTTCACTTACAGGGCTCTCTGGAAACACCATATATTTT. It specifies CASSSLTGLSGNTIYF.

The CDR3 coding sequence is TGTGCCAGCAGCTTAACAGGGGGCAATCAGCCCCAGCATTTT. It is translated as CASSLTGGNQPQHF. This sequence joins TRBV7-3 and TRBJ1-5, with D perhaps TRBD1 (5 bases). V lost 0 bases and J lost 2, with 5 bases in between. Germline V lookup: CDR1 SGHTA, CDR2 FQGTGA. The CDR3 loop spans 14 amino acids.

This clone appeared a single time. The chain joins TRBV5-8 to TRBJ1-4, with unresolved D. The CDR3 totals 15 residues. V lost 0 bases and J lost 7, with 13 bases in between. Germline CDR1 SGHTS, CDR2 YDEGEE. The DNA for the CDR3 is TGTGCCAGCAGCTTGGCCAGAGCAGGATTTGAAAAACTGTTTTTT. Encoded protein: CASSLARAGFEKLFF.

The V and J genes are TRBV7-9 and TRBJ1-2, with D unclear. Germline values: CDR1 SEHNR, CDR2 FQNEAQ (reference sequence). Deletions cut 3 bases from V and 3 bases from J, with 8 bases between. CDR3 length: 13 amino acids. This CDR3 is CASSFGEDYGYTF. For the CDR3, the DNA is TGTGCCAGCAGCTTCGGGGAGGACTATGGCTACACCTTC.

CDR3 protein: CSASDSNEQYF. CDR3 nucleotide sequence: TGCAGTGCTAGTGACAGCAACGAGCAGTACTTC. The chain carries TRBV20-1 and TRBJ2-7, with D possibly TRBD1 on 5 matching bases. The V end lost 3 bases, the J end lost 5 bases, and 8 bases lay between the germline ends. Germline-derived CDR1 and CDR2 are DFQATT and SNEGSKA (reference sequence). The CDR3 runs 11 residues.

CDR3 sequence reads: CASSPVGSASTDTQYF. In nucleotides, the CDR3 is TGTGCCAGCTCACCAGTAGGTTCCGCTAGCACAGATACGCAGTATTTT. This chain uses TRBV18 with TRBJ2-3; the D is unclear. The CDR3 totals 16 residues. Between the trimmed V and J ends, which lost 2 bases and 0 bases, there was a span of 12 bases. Germline V gene sequence: CDR1 KGHSH, CDR2 LQKENI.

V and J are TRBV5-1 and TRBJ2-2; a possible D gene is TRBD2 (7 bases). The germline CDR1 and CDR2 sequences are SGHRS and YFSETQ. CDR3 size: 15 residues. Deletions cut 0 bases from V and 5 bases from J, with 11 bases between. This CDR3 reads CASSLAGEGTGELFF. The CDR3 DNA reads as TGCGCCAGCAGCTTGGCAGGGGAGGGAACCGGGGAGCTGTTTTTT.

The chain is built from TRBV21-1 and TRBJ2-7; TRBD1, the table's D call, lacks a check against the DNA. TRBV21-1 is listed as a pseudogene. This CDR3 contains 14 residues. The CDR3: CARVRDRGLYEQYF. The CDR3 nucleotides read TGTGCCAGAGTCAGGGACAGGGGGCTATACGAGCAGTACTTC.

This clone has only a few counts. CDR3 loop: CASSWGRDYGYTF. The DNA of the CDR3 is TGTGCCAGCAGCTGGGGACGGGACTATGGCTACACCTTC. The chain links TRBV13 to TRBJ1-2, with a possible D match to TRBD1 (5 bases). CDR1 and CDR2 (germline): PRHDT, FYEKMQ (reference sequence). This CDR3 contains 13 residues. V lost 4 bases to trimming and J lost 3 bases, with 9 bases between them.

The chain uses TRBV19 and TRBJ2-7; TRBD1 aligns across 9 bases. This CDR3 contains 14 residues. The V and J ends lost 3 bases and 7 bases, in that order; junction bases with no gene match: 7. Germline V lookup: CDR1 LNHDA, CDR2 SQIVND (reference sequence). This CDR3 is CASSMGTGTGEQYF. CDR3 nucleotide sequence: TGTGCCAGTAGTATGGGGACAGGGACGGGGGAGCAGTACTTC.

The genes are TRBV30 and TRBJ2-3; D ambiguous. This CDR3 region has 12 residues. The germline CDR1 and CDR2 sequences are GTSNPN and SVGIG (reference sequence). V was cut by 5 bases and J by 2 bases, with 8 bases left in between. CDR3 loop: CAWARATDTQYF. DNA of the CDR3: TGTGCCTGGGCCCGGGCCACAGATACGCAGTATTTT.

This chain uses TRBV19 with TRBJ2-7; 8 bases line up with TRBD2. J gave up 2 bases and V 4 bases, and 10 bases lay outside the gene matches. The CDR3 has 16 residues. Germline CDR1 is LNHDA and CDR2 is SQIVND (reference sequence). CDR3 in DNA: TGTGCCAGTAGTAGCCCCGGACTAGCATTAACCTACGAGCAGTACTTC. Protein sequence: CASSSPGLALTYEQYF.

This clone was seen more than once but under ten times. The chain combines TRBV7-9 with TRBJ1-1, with D possibly matching TRBD1 (5 bases). V was pared by 5 bases and J by 10 bases, with 17 bases between. Germline-derived CDR1 and CDR2 are SEHNR and FQNEAQ (reference sequence). The CDR3 runs to 13 residues. CDR3 nucleotide sequence: TGTGCCAGCAGCCTAACGGGCCAGGGAGGAGCTTTCTTT. This translates into CASSLTGQGGAFF.

The chain's CDR3 is CASSDSPGSTDTQYF. CDR3 DNA sequence: TGTGCCAGCAGTGACTCGCCAGGTAGCACAGATACGCAGTATTTT. The J gene is TRBJ2-3, the V gene TRBV6-4; D is uncertain. This CDR3 has 15 residues. The V end lost 0 bases, the J end lost 0 bases, and 7 bases lay between the germline ends. Germline V gives CDR1 MRHNA, CDR2 SNTAGT.

The sample holds a few counts of this clone. The rearrangement joins TRBV18 to TRBJ1-1; no definite D call. Trimming took off 6 bases at V and 1 base at J, with 9 bases between the two ends. The germline gives CDR1 KGHSH, CDR2 LQKENI. CDR3 length: 13 residues. As DNA, the CDR3 is TGTGCCAGCTCTCTCGGTCCGAACACTGAAGCTTTCTTT. Protein sequence: CASSLGPNTEAFF.

This clone turned up a few times. This chain uses TRBV30 with TRBJ1-1; D is ambiguous. Germline assignment: CDR1 GTSNPN and CDR2 SVGIG (reference sequence). The CDR3 has 11 residues. Trimming removed 2 bases from V and 5 bases from J, with 6 bases in between. DNA of the CDR3: TGTGCCTGGAGTATGGGGACTGAAGCTTTCTTT. Translating gives CAWSMGTEAFF.

This clone has only one observation. V and J are TRBV18 and TRBJ2-3; 7 bases agree with TRBD2. CDR1 is KGHSH, CDR2 LQKENI, per germline. V dropped 2 bases and J dropped 4; count of bases not matched to a gene: 6. The CDR3 has 15 residues. The CDR3 loop is CASSPGAGAADTQYF. The CDR3 DNA follows: TGTGCCAGCTCACCAGGGGCGGGAGCCGCAGATACGCAGTATTTT.

The CDR3 reads CAWRDVGSSTEAFF. The DNA of the CDR3 is TGTGCCTGGAGAGACGTGGGTTCTAGCACTGAAGCTTTCTTT. The chain links TRBV30 to TRBJ1-1; no firm D call. Germline V gives CDR1 GTSNPN, CDR2 SVGIG (reference sequence). There are 14 residues in the CDR3. V shed 3 bases and J shed 4 bases, with 15 bases lying between them.

This clone was detected only once. The chain uses TRBV7-9 and TRBJ2-2; a possible D gene is TRBD2 (6 bases). Trimming cost V 5 bases and J 2 bases, with 15 bases left between them. Germline V gene data show CDR1 as SEHNR and CDR2 as FQNEAQ (reference sequence). The CDR3 runs 16 residues. The DNA of the CDR3 is TGTGCCAGCAGCCAACAGGCGGGACTTAACACCGGGGAGCTGTTTTTT. It codes for CASSQQAGLNTGELFF.

This clone showed up just a few times. J is TRBJ2-1 and V is TRBV11-2; tentatively, D is TRBD2 (5 bases). Trimming shortened V by 1 base and J by 6 bases, and 7 bases separated the two germline ends. The V gene's germline CDR1 is SGHAT and CDR2 FQNNGV. CDR3 length equals 13 residues. The CDR3 loop is CASSLASSNEQFF. The CDR3 region has the DNA TGTGCCAGCAGCTTAGCTAGCAGCAATGAGCAGTTCTTC. Combining the CDR3 with reference TRBV11-2 and TRBJ2-1 gives the whole variable domain EAGVAQSPRYKIIEKRQSVAFWCNPISGHATLYWYQQILGQGPKLLIQFQNNGVVDDSQLPKDRFSAERLKGVDSTLKIQPAKLEDSAVYLCASSLASSNEQFFGPGTRLTVL.

This clone was picked up one time. The chain uses TRBV6-5 and TRBJ1-5; tentatively, D is TRBD1 (5 bases). The V and J ends lost 0 bases and 5 bases respectively, with 14 bases between them. The germline V gene has CDR1 MNHEY and CDR2 SVGAGI. The length of the CDR3 is 16 residues. The DNA for the CDR3 is TGTGCCAGCAGTTACTCCACGGGACTTCCGGATCAGCCCCAGCATTTT. Residues: CASSYSTGLPDQPQHF.

The V call is TRBV19, the J call TRBJ1-6; D may be TRBD1 (5 bases). CDR1 is LNHDA and CDR2 is SQIVND in the germline V gene (reference sequence). V lost 8 bases and J lost 1, with 9 bases in between. The CDR3 is made up of 14 amino acids. CDR3 residues: CASGQGSYNSPLHF. The CDR3 coding sequence is TGTGCCAGTGGGCAGGGTTCCTATAATTCACCCCTCCACTTT. The variable domain in full, with the rest retrieved from reference TRBV19 and TRBJ1-6, is DGGITQSPKYLFRKEGQNVTLSCEQNLNHDAMYWYRQDPGQGLRLIYYSQIVNDFQKGDIAEGYSVSREKKESFPLTVTSAQKNPTAFYLCASGQGSYNSPLHFGNGTRLTVT.

The V call is TRBV7-2, the J call TRBJ1-5, with no clear D. CDR1 is SGHTA and CDR2 is FQGNSA in the germline V gene. The CDR3 covers 16 residues. The V and J ends lost 1 base and 3 bases respectively, with 13 bases between them. The CDR3 reads CASSLVGSGANQPQHF. The CDR3 DNA is TGTGCCAGCAGCTTAGTTGGGTCTGGCGCCAATCAGCCCCAGCATTTT.